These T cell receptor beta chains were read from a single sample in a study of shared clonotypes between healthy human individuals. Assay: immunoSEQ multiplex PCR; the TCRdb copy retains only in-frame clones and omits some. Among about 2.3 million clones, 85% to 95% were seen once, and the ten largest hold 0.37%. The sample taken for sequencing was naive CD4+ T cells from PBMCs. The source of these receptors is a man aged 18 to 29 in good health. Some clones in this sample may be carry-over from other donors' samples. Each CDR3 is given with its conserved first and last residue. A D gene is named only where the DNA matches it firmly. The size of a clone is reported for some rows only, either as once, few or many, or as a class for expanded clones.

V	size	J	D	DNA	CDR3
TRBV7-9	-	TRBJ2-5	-	TGTGCCAGCAGCTCGGCGGTCCAAGAGACCCAGTACTTC	CASSSAVQETQYF
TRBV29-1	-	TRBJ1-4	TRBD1	TGCAGCGTTGAAGCCGACAGGGGCGGTGGGAAACTGTTTTTT	CSVEADRGGGKLFF
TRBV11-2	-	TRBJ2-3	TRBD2	TGTGCCAGCAGCTTCACCCAAGCGGGGGGGCAGGGGAATACGCAGTATTTT	CASSFTQAGGQGNTQYF
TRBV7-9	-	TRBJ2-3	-	TGTGCCAGCAGCTTACTTAGGGGGGCAGCGGGTGATACGCAGTATTTT	CASSLLRGAAGDTQYF
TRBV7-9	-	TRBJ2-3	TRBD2	TGTGCCAGCAGCTTATTAACTAGCGGTACAGATACGCAGTATTTT	CASSLLTSGTDTQYF
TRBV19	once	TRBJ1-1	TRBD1	TGTGCCAGTAGACCTGGACAGGGGGCGACTTCGTACACTGAAGCTTTCTTT	CASRPGQGATSYTEAFF
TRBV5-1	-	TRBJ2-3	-	TGCGCCAGCAGAACTGGGTCGGAAGTTAGCACAGATACGCAGTATTTT	CASRTGSEVSTDTQYF
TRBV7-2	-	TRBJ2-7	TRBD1	TGTGCCAGCAGCTTTAGGACAGGGGACTACGAGCAGTACTTC	CASSFRTGDYEQYF
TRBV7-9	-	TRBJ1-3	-	TGTGCCAGCAGCTTAGTGGGTAGCTCTGGAAACACCATATATTTT	CASSLVGSSGNTIYF
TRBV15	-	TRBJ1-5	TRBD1	TGTGCCACCAGCAGAGTAATACAGGGGGATGAGCCCCAGCATTTT	CATSRVIQGDEPQHF
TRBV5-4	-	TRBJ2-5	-	TGTGCCAGCAGCCCAACTACCGGGGCCCAAGAGACCCAGTACTTC	CASSPTTGAQETQYF
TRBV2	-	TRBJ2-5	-	TGTGCCTCCTGCGACGTCGGAAGAAAGACCCAGTACTTC	CASCDVGRKTQYF
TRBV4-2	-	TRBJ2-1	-	TGTGCCAGCAGCCAAGATGCGGGGACCCACAATGAGCAGTTCTTC	CASSQDAGTHNEQFF
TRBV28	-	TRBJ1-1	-	TGTGCCAGCAGTTTAGTGGGCAACACTGAAGCTTTCTTT	CASSLVGNTEAFF
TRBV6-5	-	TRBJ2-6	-	TGTGCCAGCAGTTACCCGCTAAGGGGAGGGGCCAACGTCCTGACTTTC	CASSYPLRGGANVLTF
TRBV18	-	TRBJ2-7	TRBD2	TGTGCCAGCTCACAGGGACTAGCGGGAGCTTCCGAGCAGTACTTC	CASSQGLAGASEQYF
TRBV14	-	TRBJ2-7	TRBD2	TGTGCCAGCAGCCAAATTGCGGGAGGCCCCTACGAGCAGTACTTC	CASSQIAGGPYEQYF
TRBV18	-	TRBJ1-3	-	TGTGCCAGCTCACCAGCTGGAAACACCATATATTTT	CASSPAGNTIYF
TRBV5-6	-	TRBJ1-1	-	TGTGCCAGCAGCCCGCCCTCCCACACTGAAGCTTTCTTT	CASSPPSHTEAFF
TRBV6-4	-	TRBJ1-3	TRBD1	TGTGCCAGCAGTGACTCGAGACAGGGGGCCTGGGGACCTGACTCTGGAAACACCATATATTTT	CASSDSRQGAWGPDSGNTIYF
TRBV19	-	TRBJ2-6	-	TGTGCCAGTAGTATCGCGCGATCTGGGGCCAACGTCCTGACTTTC	CASSIARSGANVLTF
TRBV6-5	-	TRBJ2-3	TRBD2	TGTGCCAGCAGTTGGATTAGCGGGAGTCCAGATACGCAGTATTTT	CASSWISGSPDTQYF
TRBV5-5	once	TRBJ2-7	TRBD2	TGTGCCAGCTCATCGACGCGGGGGGAATACGAGCAGTACTTC	CASSSTRGEYEQYF